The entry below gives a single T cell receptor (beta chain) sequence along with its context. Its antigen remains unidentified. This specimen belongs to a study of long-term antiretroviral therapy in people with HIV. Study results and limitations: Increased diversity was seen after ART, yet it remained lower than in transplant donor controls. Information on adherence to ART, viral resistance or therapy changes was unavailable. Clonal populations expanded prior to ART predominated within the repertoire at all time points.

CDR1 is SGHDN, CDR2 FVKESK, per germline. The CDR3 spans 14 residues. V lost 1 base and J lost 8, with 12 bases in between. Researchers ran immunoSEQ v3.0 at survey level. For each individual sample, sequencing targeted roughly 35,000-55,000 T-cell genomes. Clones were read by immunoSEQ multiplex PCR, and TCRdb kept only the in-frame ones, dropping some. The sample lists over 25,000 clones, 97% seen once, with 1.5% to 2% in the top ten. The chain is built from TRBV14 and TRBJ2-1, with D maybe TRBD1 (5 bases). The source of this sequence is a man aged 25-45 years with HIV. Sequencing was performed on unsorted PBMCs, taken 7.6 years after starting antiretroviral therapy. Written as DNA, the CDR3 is TGTGCCAGCAGCCAAGTGCTACCCAGGGATGAGCAGTTCTTC. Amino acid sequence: CASSQVLPRDEQFF. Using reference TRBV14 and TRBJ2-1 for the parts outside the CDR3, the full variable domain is EAGVTQFPSHSVIEKGQTVTLRCDPISGHDNLYWYRRVMGKEIKFLLHFVKESKQDESGMPNNRFLAERTGGTYSTLKVQPAELEDSGVYFCASSQVLPRDEQFFGPGTRLTVL.